This T cell receptor beta chain was retrieved from a study of blood T cell repertoires in COVID-19. The CDR3 totals 20 residues. Germline V gene lookup returns CDR1 LGHNA and CDR2 YSLEER. Trimming cost V 2 bases and J 3 bases; bases outside gene matches: 17. Measured with immunoSEQ multiplex PCR; TCRdb has only the in-frame clones, and not every one. The data show about 130,000 clones, approximately 80% seen once. The TCR was taken from a woman older than 75 with acute or convalescent COVID-19. The chain joins TRBV4-3 to TRBJ2-1; TRBD1 aligns across 9 bases. The source material was peripheral blood. The CDR3 reads CASSQNPGTGSFNRYNEQFF. The CDR3 region has the DNA TGCGCCAGCAGCCAAAACCCCGGGACAGGGAGCTTCAACCGCTACAATGAGCAGTTCTTC.